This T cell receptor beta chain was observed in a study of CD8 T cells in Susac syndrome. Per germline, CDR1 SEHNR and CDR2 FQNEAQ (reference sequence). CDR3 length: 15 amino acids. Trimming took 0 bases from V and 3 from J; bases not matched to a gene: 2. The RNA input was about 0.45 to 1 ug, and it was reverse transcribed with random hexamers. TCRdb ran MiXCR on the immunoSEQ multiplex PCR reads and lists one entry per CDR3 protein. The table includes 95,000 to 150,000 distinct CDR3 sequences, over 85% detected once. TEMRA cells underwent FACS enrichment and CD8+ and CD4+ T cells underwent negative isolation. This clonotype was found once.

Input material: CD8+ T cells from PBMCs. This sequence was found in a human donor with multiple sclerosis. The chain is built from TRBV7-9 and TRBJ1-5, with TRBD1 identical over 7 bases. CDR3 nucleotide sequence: TGTGCCAGCAGCTTAGCAGGACAGGCCAATCAGCCCCAGCATTTT. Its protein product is CASSLAGQANQPQHF.